Following are 21 T cell receptor beta chains from one sample sequenced in a study of cytotoxic CD8 clonotypes in ibrutinib-treated CLL. Libraries were prepared by immunoSEQ multiplex PCR; TCRdb keeps only in-frame clonotypes and omits some of them. The repertoire holds fewer than 90,000 clones, with just over 85% as singletons. The source material was PBMCs, sampled before ibrutinib treatment. These receptors all stem from a human donor with chronic lymphocytic leukemia.

The rearrangement joins TRBV6-4 to TRBJ2-1, with 8 bases aligning to TRBD2. V shed 4 bases, J shed 2 bases, and the junction held 4 bases outside the gene matches. Germline V CDR1 and CDR2: MRHNA, SNTAGT. CDR3 length: 15 amino acids. DNA for the CDR3: TGTGCCAGCAGTGTCGGGGGGGAAGCCTACAATGAGCAGTTCTTC. Protein: CASSVGGEAYNEQFF.

This sequence joins TRBV29-1 and TRBJ1-2; D possibly corresponds to TRBD1 (6 bases). V lost 5 bases, J lost 4 bases, and 11 bases lay in between. CDR3 length: 12 amino acids. CDR1 is SQVTM, CDR2 ANQGSEA, per germline. The CDR3 region has the DNA TGCAGCGTTCTATGGGACACCTATGGCTACACCTTC. Amino acid sequence: CSVLWDTYGYTF.

V and J are TRBV2 and TRBJ2-2; D might be TRBD1 or TRBD2, each matching 6 bases. This CDR3 comprises 15 residues. Germline lookup yields CDR1 SNHLY and CDR2 FYNNEI. V dropped 6 bases and J dropped 6 bases, with 17 bases sitting between them. CDR3 sequence (DNA): TGTGCCAGCAGGGCGACTAGGGGGAGGCCCGGGGAGCTGTTTTTT. It is translated as CASRATRGRPGELFF.

The rearrangement joins TRBV19 to TRBJ2-4; weak D call: TRBD1 (5 bases). V was cut by 3 bases and J by 0 bases, with 12 bases left in between. This CDR3 is 16 amino acids long. CDR1 LNHDA and CDR2 SQIVND come from the germline V gene (reference sequence). In DNA form, the CDR3 reads TGTGCCAGTAGTATCGCCAGGGTTCAAGCCAAAAACATTCAGTACTTC. Residues: CASSIARVQAKNIQYF.

This clone was seen once. This chain links TRBV2 with TRBJ2-3; the D is unclear. CDR3 length: 13 amino acids. Germline lookup yields CDR1 SNHLY and CDR2 FYNNEI. Trimming took 8 bases from V and 1 from J, leaving 10 bases between them. CDR3 nucleotides: TGTGCCAGCGGCGGATTCGGCACAGATACGCAGTATTTT. This sequence encodes CASGGFGTDTQYF.

The V gene is TRBV7-2, the J gene TRBJ1-2, with TRBD1 matching over 7 bases. Germline V lookup: CDR1 SGHTA, CDR2 FQGNSA. This CDR3 comprises 15 residues. The trim removed 5 bases at V and 4 bases at J, leaving 10 bases unmatched. CDR3 region: CASSARQGIGYGYTF. As DNA, the CDR3 is TGTGCCAGCAGCGCCCGACAGGGTATCGGCTATGGCTACACCTTC.

The chain carries TRBV10-1 and TRBJ2-7, with 11 bases fitting TRBD1. The germline CDR1 and CDR2 sequences are WNHNN and SYGVQD (reference sequence). The CDR3 runs to 14 residues. V shed 3 bases and J 6 bases; nucleotides not matched to a gene: 4. The CDR3: CASSDIGTGGEQYF. CDR3 nucleotides: TGCGCCAGCAGTGATATAGGGACAGGGGGCGAGCAGTACTTC.

The chain employs TRBV7-3 and TRBJ2-7, with 13 bases lining up with TRBD2. V gave up 4 bases and J gave up 3 bases; unmatched junction bases: 3. Germline V gives CDR1 SGHTA, CDR2 FQGTGA. The CDR3 runs 15 residues. CDR3 nucleotides: TGTGCCAGCAGCTCCGGACTAGCGGGGGTCTACGAGCAGTACTTC. It specifies CASSSGLAGVYEQYF.

V and J are TRBV5-6 and TRBJ2-7; possible D gene TRBD1, 6 bases. CDR1 is SGHDT and CDR2 is YYEEEE in the germline V gene. V was cut by 4 bases and J by 6 bases, with 11 bases left in between. The CDR3 is made up of 12 amino acids. CDR3 bases: TGTGCCAGCAGCCGACAGGTCAGCGAGCAGTACTTC. Protein product: CASSRQVSEQYF.

This clone was recorded only once. The chain recombines TRBV27 with TRBJ2-1; possibly TRBD1 for D (6 bases). The length of the CDR3 is 16 residues. The V end was cut by 6 bases, the J end by 8 bases, with 23 bases between. In germline, CDR1 is MNHEY, CDR2 SMNVEV (reference sequence). The CDR3 here is CASSPFWQGSSHEQFF. The DNA for the CDR3 is TGTGCCAGCAGCCCATTCTGGCAGGGGAGTTCGCATGAGCAGTTCTTC.

J is TRBJ2-1 and V is TRBV19; 10 bases match TRBD2. The V segment lost 3 bases and the J segment 7 bases; nucleotides outside the gene matches: 9. The CDR3 is made up of 16 amino acids. Germline-derived CDR1 and CDR2 are LNHDA and SQIVND (reference sequence). The DNA of the CDR3 is TGTGCCAGTAGTATGACTAGCGGGCTACAAGGGAATGAGCAGTTCTTC. This gives the protein CASSMTSGLQGNEQFF. Supplemented by reference TRBV19 and TRBJ2-1, the full variable domain reads DGGITQSPKYLFRKEGQNVTLSCEQNLNHDAMYWYRQDPGQGLRLIYYSQIVNDFQKGDIAEGYSVSREKKESFPLTVTSAQKNPTAFYLCASSMTSGLQGNEQFFGPGTRLTVL.

V gene TRBV28 combines with J gene TRBJ2-7; perhaps TRBD1 as D (6 bases). Deletions cut 3 bases from V and 4 bases from J, with 22 bases between. The CDR3 has 17 residues. Germline V lookup: CDR1 MDHEN, CDR2 SYDVKM. The CDR3 protein is CASSLLTRGQLGYEQYF. The CDR3 DNA is TGTGCCAGCAGTTTGCTGACCCGTGGACAGCTAGGATACGAGCAGTACTTC.

A few counts support this clone. This chain joins TRBV2 and TRBJ1-1, with a weak D call TRBD1 (5 bases). The CDR3 is made up of 17 amino acids. The ends were cut back, 6 bases at V and 1 base at J, with 21 bases in the middle. Germline values: CDR1 SNHLY, CDR2 FYNNEI. CDR3 DNA: TGTGCCAGCAGCCCTCCCGGGGCCTCGGCGGGGAACACTGAAGCTTTCTTT. It is translated as CASSPPGASAGNTEAFF. Supplemented by reference TRBV2 and TRBJ1-1, the full variable domain reads EPEVTQTPSHQVTQMGQEVILRCVPISNHLYFYWYRQILGQKVEFLVSFYNNEISEKSEIFDDQFSVERPDGSNFTLKIRSTKLEDSAMYFCASSPPGASAGNTEAFFGQGTRLTVV.

V and J are TRBV7-2 and TRBJ2-2; D unclear. Germline V gene data show CDR1 as SGHTA and CDR2 as FQGNSA. This CDR3 comprises 15 residues. V gave up 1 base and J gave up 3 bases, with 9 bases separating them. CDR3 protein: CASSLGIAYTGELFF. The CDR3, as DNA: TGTGCCAGCAGCTTAGGAATAGCTTACACCGGGGAGCTGTTTTTT.

V gene TRBV5-1 combines with J gene TRBJ2-3, with D hard to call. The CDR3 runs to 13 residues. The V gene lost 1 base and the J gene lost 2 bases, with 5 bases spanning the gap. The germline V gene has CDR1 SGHRS and CDR2 YFSETQ. CDR3 in amino acids: CASSLRNTDTQYF. The CDR3 bases are TGCGCCAGCAGCTTGCGGAACACAGATACGCAGTATTTT. Based on the CDR3 plus reference TRBV5-1 and TRBJ2-3, the full variable domain is KAGVTQTPRYLIKTRGQQVTLSCSPISGHRSVSWYQQTPGQGLQFLFEYFSETQRNKGNFPGRFSGRQFSNSRSEMNVSTLELGDSALYLCASSLRNTDTQYFGPGTRLTVL.

V and J are TRBV5-1 and TRBJ1-5; D perhaps matches TRBD1 (5 bases). This CDR3 comprises 15 residues. Germline lookup yields CDR1 SGHRS and CDR2 YFSETQ. Deletions cut 0 bases from V and 4 bases from J, with 11 bases between. The CDR3 DNA sequence: TGCGCCAGCAGCTTGGCCGGCCAGGGAAATCAGCCCCAGCATTTT. This encodes CASSLAGQGNQPQHF.

The chain uses TRBV18 and TRBJ2-1; D is perhaps TRBD2 (6 bases). The CDR3 spans 12 residues. V shed 3 bases and J shed 6 bases, with 6 bases lying between them. CDR1 is KGHSH and CDR2 is LQKENI in the germline V gene. The CDR3 nucleotides are TGTGCCAGCTCACCGACTAGCAATGAGCAGTTCTTC. Translated, it gives CASSPTSNEQFF.

The chain recombines TRBV19 with TRBJ2-2; 7 bases map to TRBD1. Germline trimming cut 3 bases from V and 5 bases from J; bases unmatched to any gene: 6. The CDR3 is made up of 15 amino acids. Germline V gives CDR1 LNHDA, CDR2 SQIVND (reference sequence). For the CDR3, the DNA is TGTGCCAGTAGTATTCGGTCCAGGGGGACCGGGGAGCTGTTTTTT. Translation: CASSIRSRGTGELFF.

As to this clone: Other DNA variants within this sample encode the same CDR3. The CDR3 spells CASSTGSGETQYF. The DNA of the CDR3 is TGTGCCAGCAGCACCGGTTCGGGGGAGACCCAGTACTTC. The V and J genes are TRBV7-3 and TRBJ2-5, with D possibly TRBD2 on 5 matching bases. Trimming took 5 bases from V and 5 from J, leaving 12 bases between them. Germline-derived CDR1 and CDR2 are SGHTA and FQGTGA. The CDR3 consists of 13 residues.

V and J are TRBV27 and TRBJ2-1, with 14 bases lining up with TRBD2. Germline CDR1 reads MNHEY; CDR2 reads SMNVEV (reference sequence). J lost 0 bases, V lost 6 bases, and 13 bases had no gene match. The CDR3 consists of 20 residues. CDR3 residues: CASRGTSGRSSLSSYNEQFF. In nucleotides, the CDR3 is TGTGCCAGCAGGGGGACTAGCGGGAGATCATCCCTAAGCTCCTACAATGAGCAGTTCTTC.

V gene TRBV28 combines with J gene TRBJ1-1; tentatively, D is TRBD1 (5 bases). The germline CDR1 and CDR2 sequences are MDHEN and SYDVKM. This CDR3 has 16 residues. V was trimmed by 6 bases and J by 1 base, leaving 18 bases between them. The chain's CDR3 is CASSSGLGVQNTEAFF. Written as DNA, the CDR3 is TGTGCCAGCAGCTCCGGGTTAGGGGTCCAGAACACTGAAGCTTTCTTT.